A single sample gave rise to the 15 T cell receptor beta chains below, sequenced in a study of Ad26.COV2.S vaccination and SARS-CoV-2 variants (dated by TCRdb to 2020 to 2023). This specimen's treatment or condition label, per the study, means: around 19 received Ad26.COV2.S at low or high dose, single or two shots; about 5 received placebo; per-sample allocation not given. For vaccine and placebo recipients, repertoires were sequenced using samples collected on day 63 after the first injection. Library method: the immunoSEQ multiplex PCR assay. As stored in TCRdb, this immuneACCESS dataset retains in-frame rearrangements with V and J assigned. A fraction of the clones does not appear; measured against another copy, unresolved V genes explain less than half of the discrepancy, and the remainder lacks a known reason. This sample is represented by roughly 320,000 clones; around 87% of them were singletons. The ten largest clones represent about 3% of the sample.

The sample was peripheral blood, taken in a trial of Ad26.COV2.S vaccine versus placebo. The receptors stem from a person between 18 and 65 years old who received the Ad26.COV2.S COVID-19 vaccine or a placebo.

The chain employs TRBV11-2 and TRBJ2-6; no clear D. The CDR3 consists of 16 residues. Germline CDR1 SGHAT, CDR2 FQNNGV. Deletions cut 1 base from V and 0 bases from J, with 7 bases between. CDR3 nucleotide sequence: TGTGCCAGCAGCTTAGTGCGTAGCTCTGGGGCCAACGTCCTGACTTTC. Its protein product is CASSLVRSSGANVLTF.

The CDR3 bases are TGTGCCAGCAGCTTAGCGCTCCCGAACACTGAAGCTTTCTTT. This encodes CASSLALPNTEAFF. The V and J genes are TRBV7-9 and TRBJ1-1; D gene unclear. Germline assignment: CDR1 SEHNR and CDR2 FQNEAQ (reference sequence). Trimming stripped 0 bases from V and 1 base from J, with 6 bases between. The CDR3 consists of 14 residues.

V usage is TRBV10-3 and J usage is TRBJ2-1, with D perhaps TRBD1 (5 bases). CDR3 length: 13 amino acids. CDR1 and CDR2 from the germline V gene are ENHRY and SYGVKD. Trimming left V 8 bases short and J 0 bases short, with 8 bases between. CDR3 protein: CAIRQGSYNEQFF. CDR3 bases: TGTGCCATCCGGCAGGGCTCCTACAATGAGCAGTTCTTC.

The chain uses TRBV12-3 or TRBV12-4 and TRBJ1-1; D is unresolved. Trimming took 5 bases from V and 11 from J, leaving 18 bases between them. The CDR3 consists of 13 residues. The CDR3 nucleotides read TGTGCCAGCAGTCCTACTGGAGGTGCAGTTGCTTTCTTT. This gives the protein CASSPTGGAVAFF.

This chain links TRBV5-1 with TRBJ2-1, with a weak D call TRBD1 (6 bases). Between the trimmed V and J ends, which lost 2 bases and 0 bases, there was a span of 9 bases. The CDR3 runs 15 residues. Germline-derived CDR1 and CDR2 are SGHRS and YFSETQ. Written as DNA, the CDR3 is TGCGCCAGCAGCTTAGGGACAACCTCCTACAATGAGCAGTTCTTC. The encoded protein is CASSLGTTSYNEQFF.

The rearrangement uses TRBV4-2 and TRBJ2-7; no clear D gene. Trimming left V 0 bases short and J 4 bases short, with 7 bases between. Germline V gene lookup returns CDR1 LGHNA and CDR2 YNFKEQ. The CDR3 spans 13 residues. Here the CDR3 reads CASSQEVVYEQYF. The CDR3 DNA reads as TGTGCCAGCAGCCAAGAGGTTGTTTACGAGCAGTACTTC.

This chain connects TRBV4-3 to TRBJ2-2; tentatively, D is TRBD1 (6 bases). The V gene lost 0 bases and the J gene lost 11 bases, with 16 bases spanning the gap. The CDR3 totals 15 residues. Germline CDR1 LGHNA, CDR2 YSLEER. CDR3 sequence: CASSQDIRGGSELFF. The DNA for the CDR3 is TGCGCCAGCAGCCAAGATATCCGTGGGGGCTCTGAGCTGTTTTTT.

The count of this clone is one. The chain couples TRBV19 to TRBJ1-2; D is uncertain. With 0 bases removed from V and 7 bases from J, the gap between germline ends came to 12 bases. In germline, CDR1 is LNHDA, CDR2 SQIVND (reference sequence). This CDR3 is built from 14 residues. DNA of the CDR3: TGTGCCAGTAGTATAGATTATTCCAGGCCTGGCTACACCTTC. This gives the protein CASSIDYSRPGYTF.

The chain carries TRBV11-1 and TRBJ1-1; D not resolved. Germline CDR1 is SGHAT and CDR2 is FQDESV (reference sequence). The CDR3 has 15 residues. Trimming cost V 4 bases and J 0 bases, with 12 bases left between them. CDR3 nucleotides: TGTGCCAGCAGCTCCCCCATCGAAGTGAACACTGAAGCTTTCTTT. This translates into CASSSPIEVNTEAFF.

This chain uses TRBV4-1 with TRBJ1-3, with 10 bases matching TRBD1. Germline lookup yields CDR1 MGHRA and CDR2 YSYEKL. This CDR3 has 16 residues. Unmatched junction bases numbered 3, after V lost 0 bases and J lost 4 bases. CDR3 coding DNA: TGCGCCAGCAGCCAAGAGGGACAGGGGTGGGGAAACACCATATATTTT. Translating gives CASSQEGQGWGNTIYF.

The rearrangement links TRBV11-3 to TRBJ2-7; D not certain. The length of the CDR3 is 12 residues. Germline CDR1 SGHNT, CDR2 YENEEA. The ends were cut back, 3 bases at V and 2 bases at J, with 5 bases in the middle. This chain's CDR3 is CASSFGPYEQYF. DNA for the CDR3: TGTGCCAGCAGCTTCGGGCCCTACGAGCAGTACTTC.

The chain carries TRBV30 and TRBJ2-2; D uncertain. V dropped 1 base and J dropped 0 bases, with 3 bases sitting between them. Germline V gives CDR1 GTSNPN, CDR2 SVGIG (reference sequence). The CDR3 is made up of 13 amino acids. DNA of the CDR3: TGTGCCTGGAGTGCCCCGAACACCGGGGAGCTGTTTTTT. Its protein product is CAWSAPNTGELFF.

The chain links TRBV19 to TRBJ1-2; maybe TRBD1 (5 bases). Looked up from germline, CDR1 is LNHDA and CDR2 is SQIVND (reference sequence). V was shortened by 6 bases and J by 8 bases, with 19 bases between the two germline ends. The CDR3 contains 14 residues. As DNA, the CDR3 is TGTGCCAGTAGCCCGGGACGCAAAACGGGGGGCTACACCTTC. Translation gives CASSPGRKTGGYTF.

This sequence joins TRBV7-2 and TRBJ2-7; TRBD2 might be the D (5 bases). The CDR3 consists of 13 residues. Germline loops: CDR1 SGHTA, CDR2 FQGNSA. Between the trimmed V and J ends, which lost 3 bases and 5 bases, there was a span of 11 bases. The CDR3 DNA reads TGTGCCAGCAGCTTTTCCTCCGGGGACGAGCAGTACTTC. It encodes CASSFSSGDEQYF.

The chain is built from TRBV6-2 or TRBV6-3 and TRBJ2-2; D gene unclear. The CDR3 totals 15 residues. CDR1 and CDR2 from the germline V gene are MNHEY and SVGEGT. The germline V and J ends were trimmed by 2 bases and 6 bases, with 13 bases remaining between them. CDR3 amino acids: CASSYRADPSGELFF. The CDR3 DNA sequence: TGTGCCAGCAGTTACCGGGCAGATCCGTCCGGGGAGCTGTTTTTT.